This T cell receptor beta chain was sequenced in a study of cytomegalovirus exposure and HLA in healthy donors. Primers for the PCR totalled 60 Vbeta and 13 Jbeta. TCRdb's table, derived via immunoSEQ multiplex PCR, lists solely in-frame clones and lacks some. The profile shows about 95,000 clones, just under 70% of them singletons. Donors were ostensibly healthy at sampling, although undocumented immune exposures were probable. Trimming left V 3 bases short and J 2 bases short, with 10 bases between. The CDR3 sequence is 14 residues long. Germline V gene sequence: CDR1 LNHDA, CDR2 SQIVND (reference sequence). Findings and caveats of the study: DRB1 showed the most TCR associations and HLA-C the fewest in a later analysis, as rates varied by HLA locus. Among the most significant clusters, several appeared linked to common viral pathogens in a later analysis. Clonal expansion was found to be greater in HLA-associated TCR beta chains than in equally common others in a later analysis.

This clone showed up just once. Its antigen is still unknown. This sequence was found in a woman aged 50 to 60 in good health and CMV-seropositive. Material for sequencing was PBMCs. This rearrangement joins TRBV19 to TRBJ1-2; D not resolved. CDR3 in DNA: TGTGCCAGTAGTATCTCTGCGGGGAACTATGGCTACACCTTC. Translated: CASSISAGNYGYTF. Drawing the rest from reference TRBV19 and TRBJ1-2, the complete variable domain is DGGITQSPKYLFRKEGQNVTLSCEQNLNHDAMYWYRQDPGQGLRLIYYSQIVNDFQKGDIAEGYSVSREKKESFPLTVTSAQKNPTAFYLCASSISAGNYGYTFGSGTRLTVV.